This TCR beta chain was profiled in a study of patients and donors after allogeneic stem cell transplantation. TCRdb processed the RT-PCR reads anew with MiXCR; each CDR3 protein has one entry. The sample yields approximately 430,000 distinct CDR3 sequences, 16% seen once. This clonotype has ten or more counts. The sequenced sample was blood, either unsorted or a sorted T cell fraction (not recorded which). The clonotype comes from a human donor who was either an allogeneic HSCT recipient or a stem cell or donor lymphocyte infusion donor (not recorded which). It is not recorded whose cells these are; they may come from a transplant donor.

CDR3 sequence: CSVVWSWQFF. As DNA, the CDR3 is TGCAGCGTTGTTTGGTCCTGGCAGTTCTTC. The chain links TRBV29-1 to TRBJ2-1; unclear D gene. The CDR3 totals 10 residues. Trimming cost V 4 bases and J 12 bases, with 10 bases left between them. Per germline, CDR1 SQVTM and CDR2 ANQGSEA.